The subject of this entry is one T cell receptor beta chain. Generated by immunoSEQ multiplex PCR, the TCRdb table keeps only in-frame clones and is missing some. The sample carries roughly 55,000 clones, 92% recorded once. Trimming left V 3 bases short and J 6 bases short, with 18 bases between. Per germline, CDR1 DFQATT and CDR2 SNEGSKA (reference sequence). The CDR3 covers 15 residues. The sample originates from a study of control samples from healthy donors and cancer patients. The chain combines TRBV20-1 with TRBJ1-5, with D uncertain. This clonotype was obtained from a man between 35 and 55 years old with colorectal cancer. The sample consisted of PBMCs. As DNA, the CDR3 is TGCAGTGCTAGTGAAACCGGGCTAGCGAGTCAGCCCCAGCATTTT. This sequence encodes CSASETGLASQPQHF.